What follows describes a single T cell receptor (beta chain). The data derive from a study of cytomegalovirus exposure and HLA in healthy donors. Produced via immunoSEQ multiplex PCR; TCRdb's table is partial and in-frame only. The table includes over 200,000 clones, approximately 82% detected once. The V end lost 5 bases, the J end lost 5 bases, and 15 bases lay between the germline ends. This CDR3 is 15 amino acids long. Germline V CDR1 and CDR2: MNHEY, SMNVEV (reference sequence). Donors were drawn from the approximately 110-subject validation cohort, separate from the roughly 700-subject first cohort.

The sequence was collected from a woman aged 18-30 years in good health and CMV-seronegative. V gene TRBV27 combines with J gene TRBJ1-4; D is ambiguous. Source material: PBMCs. In DNA form, the CDR3 reads TGTGCCAGCAGTCTGACACCCAGTACAAATGAAAAACTGTTTTTT. Translating it yields CASSLTPSTNEKLFF.